What follows are 26 T cell receptor beta chains derived from one specimen sequenced in a study of response to subunit inactivated influenza vaccine. TCRdb passed the RT-PCR reads through MiXCR, listing each CDR3 protein once. The data show about 530,000 distinct CDR3 sequences, 13% seen once. Sequences were derived from PBMCs from blood, sampled roughly 47 days after vaccination. The receptors originated from a man aged 50 or older who received an inactivated influenza vaccine.

This clonotype has ten or more counts. The CDR3 reads CSASQGYEQYF. Written as DNA, the CDR3 is TGCAGTGCTTCTCAAGGATACGAGCAGTACTTC. This chain uses TRBV20-1 with TRBJ2-7; D gene unclear. The V end was cut by 5 bases, the J end by 4 bases, with 9 bases between. The CDR3 is made up of 11 amino acids. CDR1 DFQATT and CDR2 SNEGSKA come from the germline V gene (reference sequence).

This clonotype turned up a few times. The chain is built from TRBV6-2 or TRBV6-3 and TRBJ1-4; D is uncertain. The CDR3 loop spans 15 amino acids. Germline lookup yields CDR1 MNHEY and CDR2 SVGEGT. The ends were cut back, 6 bases at V and 0 bases at J, with 11 bases in the middle. CDR3 in amino acids: CASSSRSPTNEKLFF. The CDR3 DNA reads TGTGCCAGCAGCTCCAGGAGTCCAACTAATGAAAAACTGTTTTTT.

This clonotype was counted only a few times. This chain links TRBV12-3 or TRBV12-4 with TRBJ2-6; no reliable D call. V shed 2 bases and J shed 8 bases, with 7 bases lying between them. This CDR3 is 13 amino acids long. This chain's CDR3 is CASSLSRTNVLTF. CDR3 DNA sequence: TGTGCCAGCAGTTTAAGTAGAACCAACGTCCTGACTTTC.

This clonotype showed up many times. The chain has TRBV25-1 and TRBJ2-3; D gene unclear. This CDR3 has 15 amino acids. The V gene's germline CDR1 is MGHDK and CDR2 SYGVNS. Trimming pared 7 bases from V and 0 bases from J, leaving 14 bases between. The chain's CDR3 is CASTEGSASTDTQYF. CDR3 coding DNA: TGTGCCAGCACCGAAGGGTCCGCAAGCACAGATACGCAGTATTTT.

The sample holds many counts of this clonotype. This sequence joins TRBV2 and TRBJ2-1; D perhaps matches TRBD2 (5 bases). Looked up from germline, CDR1 is SNHLY and CDR2 is FYNNEI. The CDR3 extends over 12 amino acids. V was clipped by 4 bases and J by 7 bases, with 8 bases between them. The CDR3 DNA sequence: TGTGCCAGCAGTGTACGGGGAAATGAGCAGTTCTTC. Its protein is CASSVRGNEQFF.

This clonotype has more than one count but fewer than ten. The rearrangement joins TRBV20-1 to TRBJ2-5; 7 bases are a match to TRBD2. This CDR3 has 14 amino acids. CDR1 is DFQATT and CDR2 is SNEGSKA in the germline V gene (reference sequence). V was pared by 6 bases and J by 3 bases, with 10 bases of the junction left unmatched. The CDR3 here is CSATRERGKETQYF. For the CDR3, the DNA is TGCAGTGCCACACGAGAGCGGGGTAAAGAGACCCAGTACTTC.

This clonotype was seen repeatedly, ten times or more. V and J are TRBV12-3 or TRBV12-4 and TRBJ2-7; D may match TRBD1 or TRBD2 (5 bases each). V was trimmed by 5 bases and J by 0 bases, leaving 14 bases between them. The CDR3 totals 15 residues. CDR3 sequence reads: CASSEGTESSYEQYF. The CDR3 DNA follows: TGTGCCAGCAGTGAGGGGACCGAGAGCTCCTACGAGCAGTACTTC.

CDR3 protein: CSAIGGGPKNIQYF. The CDR3, as DNA: TGCAGTGCTATAGGGGGTGGGCCCAAAAACATTCAGTACTTC. V and J are TRBV20-1 and TRBJ2-4; TRBD1 is a possible D gene (6 bases). The CDR3 has 14 amino acids. The germline CDR1 and CDR2 sequences are DFQATT and SNEGSKA (reference sequence). Trimming left V 4 bases short and J 2 bases short, with 12 bases between.

This clonotype was counted between two and nine times. The chain is built from TRBV20-1 and TRBJ1-5, with D unclear. CDR3 size: 14 residues. Trimming stripped 4 bases from V and 2 bases from J, with 12 bases between. Germline CDR1 reads DFQATT; CDR2 reads SNEGSKA (reference sequence). The CDR3 nucleotides read TGCAGTGCTAACAAGGAGGGTCGCAATCAGCCCCAGCATTTT. This sequence encodes CSANKEGRNQPQHF.

The chain recombines TRBV20-1 with TRBJ2-5; D gene unclear. The CDR3 is 12 amino acids. Germline V gene sequence: CDR1 DFQATT, CDR2 SNEGSKA (reference sequence). Trimming stripped 1 base from V and 4 bases from J, with 7 bases between. CDR3 coding DNA: TGCAGTGCTAGAGGCCTGTCAGAGACCCAGTACTTC. This gives the protein CSARGLSETQYF.

On this clonotype itself: Germline is not matched at one junction end, which may reflect a read error. The chain carries TRBV7-7 and TRBJ2-5; D is ambiguous. Germline values: CDR1 SSHAT, CDR2 FNYEAQ (reference sequence). The CDR3 totals 15 residues. CDR3 sequence reads: CASSQSWGKWETQYF. The CDR3 coding sequence is TGTGCTAGCAGCCAGTCGTGGGGAAAATGGGAGACCCAGTACTTC. The complete variable domain, with remaining parts taken from reference TRBV7-7 and TRBJ2-5, reads GAGVSQSPRYKVTKRGQDVTLRCDPISSHATLYWYQQALGQGPEFLTYFNYEAQPDKSGLPSDRFSAERPEGSISTLTIQRTEQRDSAMYRCASSQSWGKWETQYFGPGTRLLVL.

The chain joins TRBV4-1 to TRBJ1-2; maybe TRBD1 (6 bases). Germline V gene lookup returns CDR1 MGHRA and CDR2 YSYEKL. The V end lost 5 bases, the J end lost 4 bases, and 17 bases lay between the germline ends. The CDR3 runs to 15 residues. The CDR3 loop is CASSLDSPASYGYTF. CDR3 bases: TGCGCCAGCAGCTTGGACAGCCCAGCGAGCTATGGCTACACCTTC.

This clonotype showed up many times. The chain joins TRBV13 to TRBJ2-1, with D possibly matching TRBD1 (5 bases). V lost 5 bases and J 3 bases, leaving 17 bases between the germline ends. Per the germline V gene, CDR1 is PRHDT and CDR2 is FYEKMQ (reference sequence). CDR3 size: 16 residues. CDR3 sequence: CASSVTWTPIYNEQFF. In DNA, the CDR3 is TGTGCCAGCAGCGTGACCTGGACACCCATCTACAATGAGCAGTTCTTC. The full variable domain, completed using reference TRBV13 and TRBJ2-1, is AAGVIQSPRHLIKEKRETATLKCYPIPRHDTVYWYQQGPGQDPQFLISFYEKMQSDKGSIPDRFSAQQFSDYHSELNMSSLELGDSALYFCASSVTWTPIYNEQFFGPGTRLTVL.

This clonotype came up a few times. The chain employs TRBV12-3 or TRBV12-4 and TRBJ2-6, with D tentatively TRBD1 (6 bases). This CDR3 is 15 amino acids long. The V gene lost 6 bases and the J gene lost 1 base, with 10 bases spanning the gap. DNA of the CDR3: TGTGCCAGCAGGATTACAGGGTCTGGGGCCAACGTCCTGACTTTC. Protein: CASRITGSGANVLTF.

This clonotype has just a few counts. This chain joins TRBV7-3 and TRBJ2-3, with D possibly being TRBD1 (6 bases). The CDR3 runs to 15 residues. CDR1 and CDR2 (germline): SGHTA, FQGTGA. Trimming took off 5 bases at V and 3 bases at J, with 15 bases between the two ends. For the CDR3, the DNA is TGTGCCAGCAGCCCTTTTATGGGGGCTACAGATACGCAGTATTTT. Amino acids: CASSPFMGATDTQYF.

The chain recombines TRBV10-3 with TRBJ2-2, with D maybe TRBD2 (5 bases). Looked up from germline, CDR1 is ENHRY and CDR2 is SYGVKD. V lost 8 bases to trimming and J lost 0 bases, with 10 bases between them. This CDR3 is 14 amino acids long. The CDR3 protein is CAISGSSNTGELFF. CDR3 sequence (DNA): TGTGCCATCTCGGGGTCCTCGAACACCGGGGAGCTGTTTTTT.

The chain recombines TRBV10-3 with TRBJ1-2; no firm D call. Trimming took off 0 bases at V and 4 bases at J, with 9 bases between the two ends. The CDR3 covers 14 residues. CDR1 is ENHRY and CDR2 is SYGVKD in the germline V gene. The CDR3 protein is CAISESPVGYGYTF. The CDR3 bases are TGTGCCATCAGTGAGTCCCCAGTCGGCTATGGCTACACCTTC.

This clonotype was seen just once. The chain links TRBV20-1 to TRBJ2-5; D gene ambiguous. Trimming pared 6 bases from V and 7 bases from J, leaving 15 bases between. This CDR3 comprises 12 residues. The germline V gene encodes CDR1 DFQATT and CDR2 SNEGSKA (reference sequence). DNA of the CDR3: TGCAGTGCCGAAAGCAGACGGGTGACCCAGTACTTC. It yields the protein CSAESRRVTQYF.

This clonotype was seen a handful of times. The gene calls are TRBV20-1 and TRBJ2-3; no firm D call. Germline V gene lookup returns CDR1 DFQATT and CDR2 SNEGSKA (reference sequence). There are 12 residues in the CDR3. The V and J ends lost 2 bases and 0 bases respectively, with 3 bases between them. CDR3 amino acids: CSARISTDTQYF. DNA of the CDR3: TGCAGTGCTAGAATCAGCACAGATACGCAGTATTTT.

This clonotype has a handful of counts. V and J are TRBV7-8 and TRBJ1-4; D perhaps matches TRBD1 (5 bases). Trimming shortened V by 7 bases and J by 6 bases, and 18 bases separated the two germline ends. There are 15 residues in the CDR3. Looked up from germline, CDR1 is SGHVS and CDR2 is FQNEAQ. The CDR3 DNA reads TGTGCCAGCACCCCGTACCGAGGGGCGGATGAAAAACTGTTTTTT. This gives the protein CASTPYRGADEKLFF.

This clonotype was seen a few times. V gene TRBV5-1 combines with J gene TRBJ2-1, with D possibly being TRBD1 or TRBD2 (5 bases each). V was clipped by 3 bases and J by 3 bases, with 13 bases between them. Germline-derived CDR1 and CDR2 are SGHRS and YFSETQ. The length of the CDR3 is 15 residues. The CDR3 region is CASSSSGTDYNEQFF. The CDR3, as DNA: TGCGCCAGCAGCTCCTCCGGGACGGACTACAATGAGCAGTTCTTC.

This clonotype came up many times. The V call is TRBV5-1, the J call TRBJ2-2; possibly TRBD2 for D (5 bases). CDR3 length: 14 amino acids. Between the trimmed V and J ends, which lost 1 base and 1 base, there was a span of 5 bases. Germline CDR1 and CDR2: SGHRS and YFSETQ. As DNA, the CDR3 is TGCGCCAGCAGCTTGCGGGAGAACACCGGGGAGCTGTTTTTT. Protein: CASSLRENTGELFF.

This clonotype was seen a few times. The chain recombines TRBV12-3 or TRBV12-4 with TRBJ1-2; possibly TRBD1 for D (5 bases). This CDR3 is 14 amino acids long. Trimming took off 6 bases at V and 4 bases at J, with 15 bases between the two ends. The DNA for the CDR3 is TGTGCCAGCAGCCGCCTAACTAGGGGCTATGGCTACACCTTC. Its translation is CASSRLTRGYGYTF.

In its sample, this clonotype was seen a few times. This sequence joins TRBV27 and TRBJ2-1; D not resolved. V shed 2 bases and J shed 8 bases, with 16 bases lying between them. CDR3 length: 15 residues. CDR1 is MNHEY, CDR2 SMNVEV, per germline (reference sequence). The CDR3 loop reads CASSLPAIKRDEQFF. CDR3 nucleotide sequence: TGTGCCAGCAGTTTACCGGCCATCAAAAGAGATGAGCAGTTCTTC.

The table lists this clonotype with a few counts. In DNA, the CDR3 is TGTGCCAGCAGGAAACAGGGGCACACAGATACGCAGTATTTT. It translates to CASRKQGHTDTQYF. This chain links TRBV12-3 or TRBV12-4 with TRBJ2-3; 7 bases agree with TRBD1. The CDR3 is made up of 14 amino acids. V gave up 6 bases and J gave up 2 bases; unmatched junction bases: 5.

This rearrangement joins TRBV6-2 or TRBV6-3 to TRBJ2-5, with 10 bases matching TRBD2. Germline CDR1 and CDR2: MNHEY and SVGEGT. CDR3 length: 13 residues. V shed 7 bases, J shed 5 bases, and the junction held 4 bases outside the gene matches. The CDR3 here is CASKLAGDETQYF. CDR3 in DNA: TGTGCCAGCAAGCTAGCGGGGGATGAGACCCAGTACTTC.